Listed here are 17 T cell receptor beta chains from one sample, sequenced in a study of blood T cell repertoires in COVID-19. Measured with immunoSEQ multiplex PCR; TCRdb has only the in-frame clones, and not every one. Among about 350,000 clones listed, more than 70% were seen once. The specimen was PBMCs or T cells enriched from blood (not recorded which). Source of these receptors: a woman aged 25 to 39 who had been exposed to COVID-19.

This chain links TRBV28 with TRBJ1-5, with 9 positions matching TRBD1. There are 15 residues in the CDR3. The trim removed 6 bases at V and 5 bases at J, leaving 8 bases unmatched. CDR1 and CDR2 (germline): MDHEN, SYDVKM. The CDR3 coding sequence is TGTGCCAGCAGGGTGACAGGGGGGGCGGATCAGCCCCAGCATTTT. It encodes CASRVTGGADQPQHF.

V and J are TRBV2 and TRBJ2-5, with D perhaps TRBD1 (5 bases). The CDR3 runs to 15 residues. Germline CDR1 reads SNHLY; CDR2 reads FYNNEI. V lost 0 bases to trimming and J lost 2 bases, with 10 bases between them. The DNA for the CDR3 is TGTGCCAGCAGTGAAGCTTTTCAGGGACAAGAGACCCAGTACTTC. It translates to CASSEAFQGQETQYF. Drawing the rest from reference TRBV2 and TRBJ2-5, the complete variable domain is EPEVTQTPSHQVTQMGQEVILRCVPISNHLYFYWYRQILGQKVEFLVSFYNNEISEKSEIFDDQFSVERPDGSNFTLKIRSTKLEDSAMYFCASSEAFQGQETQYFGPGTRLLVL.

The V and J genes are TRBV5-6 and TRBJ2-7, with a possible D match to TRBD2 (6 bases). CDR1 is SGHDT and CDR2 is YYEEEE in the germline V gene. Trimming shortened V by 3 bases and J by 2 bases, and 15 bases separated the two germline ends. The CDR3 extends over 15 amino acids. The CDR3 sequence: CASSYRLGPAYEQYF. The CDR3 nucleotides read TGTGCCAGCAGCTACCGACTAGGTCCTGCCTACGAGCAGTACTTC.

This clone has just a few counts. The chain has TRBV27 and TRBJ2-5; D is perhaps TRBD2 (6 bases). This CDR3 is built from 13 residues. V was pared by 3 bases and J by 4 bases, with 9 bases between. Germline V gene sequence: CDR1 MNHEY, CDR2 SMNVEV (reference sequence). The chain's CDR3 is CASSFGTLETQYF. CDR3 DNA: TGTGCCAGCAGTTTCGGGACTCTAGAGACCCAGTACTTC.

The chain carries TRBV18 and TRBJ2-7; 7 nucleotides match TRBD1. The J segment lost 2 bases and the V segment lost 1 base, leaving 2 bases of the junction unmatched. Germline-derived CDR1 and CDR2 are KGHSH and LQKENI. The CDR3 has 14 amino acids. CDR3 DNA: TGTGCCAGCTCACCACAGGGACAGACCTACGAGCAGTACTTC. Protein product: CASSPQGQTYEQYF.

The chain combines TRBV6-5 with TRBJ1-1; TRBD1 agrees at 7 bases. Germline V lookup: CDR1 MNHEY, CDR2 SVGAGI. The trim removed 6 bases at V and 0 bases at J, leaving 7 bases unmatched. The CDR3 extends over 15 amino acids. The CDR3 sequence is CASRPPTGMNTEAFF. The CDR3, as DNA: TGTGCCAGCAGACCCCCGACAGGGATGAACACTGAAGCTTTCTTT.

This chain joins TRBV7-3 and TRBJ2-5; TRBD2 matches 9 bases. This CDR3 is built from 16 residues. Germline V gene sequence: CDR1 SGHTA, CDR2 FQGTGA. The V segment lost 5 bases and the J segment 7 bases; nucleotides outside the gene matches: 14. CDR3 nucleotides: TGTGCCAGCAGCCCGGATTTAGCGGGAGCGGGGGGGACCCAGTACTTC. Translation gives CASSPDLAGAGGTQYF. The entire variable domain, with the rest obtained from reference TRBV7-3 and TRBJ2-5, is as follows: GAGVSQTPSNKVTEKGKYVELRCDPISGHTALYWYRQSLGQGPEFLIYFQGTGAADDSGLPNDRFFAVRPEGSVSTLKIQRTERGDSAVYLCASSPDLAGAGGTQYFGPGTRLLVL.

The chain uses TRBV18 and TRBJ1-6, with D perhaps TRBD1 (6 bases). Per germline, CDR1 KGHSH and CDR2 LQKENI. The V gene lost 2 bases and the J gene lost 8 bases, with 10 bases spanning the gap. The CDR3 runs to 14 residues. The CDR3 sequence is CASSPVDRDSPLHF. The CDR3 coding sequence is TGTGCCAGCTCACCAGTGGACAGAGATTCACCCCTCCACTTT.

CDR3 region: CAIRGTGLAENTGELFF. CDR3 in DNA: TGTGCCATCAGAGGGACGGGACTAGCGGAAAACACCGGGGAGCTGTTTTTT. The chain combines TRBV10-3 with TRBJ2-2; 11 bases are shared with TRBD2. The CDR3 has 17 residues. Germline trimming cut 6 bases from V and 2 bases from J; bases unmatched to any gene: 8. Germline CDR1 and CDR2: ENHRY and SYGVKD.

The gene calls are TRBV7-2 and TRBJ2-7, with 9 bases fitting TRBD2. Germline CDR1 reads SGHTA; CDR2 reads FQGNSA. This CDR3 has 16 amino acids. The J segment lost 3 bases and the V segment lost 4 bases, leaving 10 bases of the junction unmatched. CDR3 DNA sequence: TGTGCCAGCAGCTCCGAACTAGCGGGTCTCCTCTACGAGCAGTACTTC. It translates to CASSSELAGLLYEQYF. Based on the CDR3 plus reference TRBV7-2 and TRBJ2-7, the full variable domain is GAGVSQSPSNKVTEKGKDVELRCDPISGHTALYWYRQSLGQGLEFLIYFQGNSAPDKSGLPSDRFSAERTGGSVSTLTIQRTQQEDSAVYLCASSSELAGLLYEQYFGPGTRLTVT.

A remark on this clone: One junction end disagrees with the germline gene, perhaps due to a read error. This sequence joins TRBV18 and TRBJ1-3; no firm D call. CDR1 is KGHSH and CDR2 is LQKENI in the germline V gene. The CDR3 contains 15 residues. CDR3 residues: CASSPLRDSGNTIYF. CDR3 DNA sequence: TGTGCCAGCTCGCCACTTCGGGACTCTGGAAACACCATATATTTT.

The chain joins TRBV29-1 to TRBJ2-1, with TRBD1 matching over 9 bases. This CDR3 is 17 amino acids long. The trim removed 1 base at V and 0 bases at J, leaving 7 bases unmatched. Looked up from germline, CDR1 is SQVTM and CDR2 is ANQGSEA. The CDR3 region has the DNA TGCAGCGTTGAAGGGGACAGGGTGGCGGGCTCCTACAATGAGCAGTTCTTC. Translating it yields CSVEGDRVAGSYNEQFF.

In nucleotides, the CDR3 is TGTGCCAGCAGTACCCTTGGGGGGAGCACTGAAGCTTTCTTT. Amino acids: CASSTLGGSTEAFF. The gene calls are TRBV6-1 and TRBJ1-1, with D perhaps matching TRBD1 (5 bases). Germline V CDR1 and CDR2: MNHNS, SASEGT. The CDR3 has 14 residues. The germline V and J ends were trimmed by 5 bases and 4 bases, with 14 bases remaining between them.

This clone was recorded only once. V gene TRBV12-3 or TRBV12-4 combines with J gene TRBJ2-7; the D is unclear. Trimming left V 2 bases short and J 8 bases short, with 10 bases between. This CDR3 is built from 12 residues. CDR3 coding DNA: TGTGCCAGCAGTTTATTTTCCAAAAAGCAGTACTTC. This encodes CASSLFSKKQYF.

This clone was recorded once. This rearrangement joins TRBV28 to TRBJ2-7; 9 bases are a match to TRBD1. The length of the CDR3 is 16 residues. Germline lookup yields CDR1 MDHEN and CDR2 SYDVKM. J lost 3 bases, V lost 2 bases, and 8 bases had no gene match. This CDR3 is CASSLGGTGRNYEQYF. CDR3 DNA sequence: TGTGCCAGCAGTTTAGGGGGGACAGGGCGGAACTACGAGCAGTACTTC.

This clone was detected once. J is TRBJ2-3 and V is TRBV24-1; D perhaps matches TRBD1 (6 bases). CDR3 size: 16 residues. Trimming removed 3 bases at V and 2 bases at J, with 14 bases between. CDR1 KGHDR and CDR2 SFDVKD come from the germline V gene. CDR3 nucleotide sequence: TGTGCCACCAGTGATCGTATAGGGGGTCTCACAGATACGCAGTATTTT. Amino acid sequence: CATSDRIGGLTDTQYF.

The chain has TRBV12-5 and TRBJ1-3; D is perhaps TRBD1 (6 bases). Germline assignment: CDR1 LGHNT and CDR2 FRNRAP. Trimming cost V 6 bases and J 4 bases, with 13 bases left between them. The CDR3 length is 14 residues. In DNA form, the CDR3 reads TGTGCTAGTGGCGAACAGGGTCTCGGAAACACCATATATTTT. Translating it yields CASGEQGLGNTIYF.